The entry below gives a single TCR beta chain sequence along with its context. What it recognizes is unknown. Unexposed donor CD4+ T cells date from 2011-2018, before the COVID-19 pandemic. After roughly ten days of culture, CD4+ T cells were isolated. As cell numbers allowed, unexposed-donor CD4+ T cells faced SARS-CoV-2 S/N and four cold-coronavirus spikes. This sample was taken from a study of CD4 T cells in relation to SARS-CoV-2 and coronaviruses. Here immunoSEQ multiplex PCR was the method, and the copy in TCRdb shows in-frame clones only, minus some. The sample lists some 29,000 clones, over 60% occurring once. Germline CDR1 is SGHKS and CDR2 is YYEKEE (reference sequence). The CDR3 is 15 residues long. V lost 0 bases and J lost 9; bases outside the gene matches: 3.

The chain links TRBV5-5 to TRBJ1-6; 10 bases align to TRBD1. The sequence derives from a human donor in good health. Sequencing used CD4+ T cells from PBMCs, cultured in vitro. The CDR3 DNA is TGTGCCAGCAGCTTGGAGGGACAGGGGAGTTCACCCCTCCACTTT. As protein: CASSLEGQGSSPLHF.